This is a list of T cell receptor beta chains from one sample in a study of post-analysis software for immune sequencing data. TCRdb re-called the PCR reads through MiXCR, storing one row per CDR3 protein. The repertoire holds under 650,000 distinct CDR3 sequences, roughly 46% seen once, with around 1.7% in the top ten. Sequencing was carried out using blood. Every receptor here comes from a girl under 18 with multiple sclerosis. The CDR3 runs from the conserved cysteine through the conserved F or W. D genes are given only for firm matches. Part of the rows lack a size; the others show once, few, many or a class for expanded clones.

TRBV12-3/TRBV12-4	.	.	TRBJ2-7	CASSPTNREDTTYEQYF	TGTGCCAGCAGTCCTACCAACAGGGAAGATACCACCTACGAGCAGTACTTC
TRBV6-2/TRBV6-3	.	TRBD2	TRBJ2-7	CASSYSIGGAPYEQYF	TGTGCCAGCAGTTACAGCATCGGGGGGGCACCCTACGAGCAGTACTTC
TRBV12-3/TRBV12-4	few	.	TRBJ2-3	CASAISPYPNTDTQYF	TGTGCCAGTGCTATCAGTCCGTATCCCAACACAGATACGCAGTATTTT
TRBV12-3/TRBV12-4	.	.	TRBJ1-4	CASSLGHPNEKLFF	TGTGCCAGCAGTTTGGGACATCCTAATGAAAAACTGTTTTTT
TRBV5-1	.	.	TRBJ2-1	CASSSGLGEQFF	TGCGCCAGCAGCTCTGGGTTGGGTGAGCAGTTCTTC
TRBV12-3/TRBV12-4	.	TRBD1	TRBJ2-7	CASSPGQTLPEQYF	TGTGCCAGCAGTCCGGGACAGACCCTTCCCGAGCAGTACTTC
TRBV6-1	.	TRBD1	TRBJ2-7	CAVQGAKYEQYF	TGTGCCGTACAGGGGGCGAAGTACGAGCAGTACTTC
TRBV3-1	few	.	TRBJ2-5	CASSHRDLPQTQYF	TGTGCCAGCAGCCACCGGGACTTACCCCAGACCCAGTACTTC
TRBV29-1	.	.	TRBJ2-2	CSVTQGQPNTGELFF	TGCAGCGTTACCCAGGGACAACCGAACACCGGGGAGCTGTTTTTT
TRBV20-1	.	.	TRBJ1-5	CSAIRGVDQPQHF	TGCAGTGCTATTAGGGGGGTTGATCAGCCCCAGCATTTT
TRBV5-5	.	.	TRBJ2-3	CASIRWSTDTQYF	TGTGCCAGCATTCGATGGAGCACAGATACGCAGTATTTT
TRBV9	few	TRBD2	TRBJ2-7	CASSPTSGATYEQYF	TGTGCCAGCAGCCCTACTAGCGGGGCGACCTACGAGCAGTACTTC
TRBV6-5	few	TRBD1	TRBJ2-5	CASRGQGEYF	TGTGCCAGCAGAGGTCAGGGGGAGTACTTC
TRBV28	few	TRBD1	TRBJ2-5	CASSPQGDAETQYF	TGTGCCAGCAGTCCTCAGGGGGATGCGGAGACCCAGTACTTC
TRBV5-6	few	.	TRBJ2-7	CASSLAGGRGSYEQYF	TGTGCCAGCAGCTTGGCTGGCGGACGAGGGAGCTACGAGCAGTACTTC
TRBV12-3/TRBV12-4	.	TRBD1	TRBJ1-5	CASRGQDDSNQPQHF	TGTGCCAGCAGAGGACAGGATGATAGCAATCAGCCCCAGCATTTT
TRBV27	few	.	TRBJ2-1	CASHASFNSYNEQFF	TGTGCCAGCCACGCGTCCTTTAACTCCTACAATGAGCAGTTCTTC
TRBV19	.	TRBD1	TRBJ1-1	CASTWTGADTEAFF	TGTGCCAGTACTTGGACAGGGGCGGACACTGAAGCTTTCTTT
TRBV29-1	few	TRBD1	TRBJ1-2	CSVNTGGGYGYTF	TGCAGCGTAAATACAGGGGGAGGCTATGGCTACACCTTC
TRBV12-3/TRBV12-4	.	TRBD2	TRBJ2-7	CASSYRTSGSVEQYF	TGTGCCAGCAGTTATCGGACTAGCGGGAGTGTCGAGCAGTACTTC
TRBV6-1	few	TRBD1	TRBJ2-1	CASSEQGQGINNEQFF	TGTGCCAGCAGTGAACAGGGACAGGGCATCAACAATGAGCAGTTCTTC
TRBV4-2	.	.	TRBJ2-1	CASSQSSHPEQFF	TGTGCCAGCAGCCAATCCTCCCACCCGGAGCAGTTCTTC
TRBV12-3/TRBV12-4	.	.	TRBJ2-5	CASSPLALQETQYF	TGTGCCAGCAGCCCTCTCGCGCTCCAAGAGACCCAGTACTTC
TRBV29-1	few	.	TRBJ1-1	CSVESVSTEAFF	TGCAGCGTTGAGTCTGTGTCCACTGAAGCTTTCTTT
TRBV12-3/TRBV12-4	.	TRBD1	TRBJ1-6	CASSFFGTGHSPLHF	TGTGCCAGCAGTTTCTTTGGGACAGGGCATTCACCCCTCCACTTT
TRBV5-1	.	.	TRBJ2-7	CASSSEGRKSDEQYF	TGCGCCAGCAGCTCGGAGGGGAGGAAATCGGACGAGCAGTACTTC
TRBV12-3/TRBV12-4	few	.	TRBJ1-2	CASSPGRLVDYGYTF	TGTGCCAGCAGTCCCGGGAGGCTGGTCGACTATGGCTACACCTTC
TRBV28	.	.	TRBJ2-3	CASSLPGAFSDTQYF	TGTGCCAGCAGCTTGCCAGGGGCCTTCTCAGATACGCAGTATTTT
TRBV25-1	few	.	TRBJ2-4	CASSNGRERAKNIQYF	TGTGCCAGCAGCAACGGCAGGGAGAGAGCCAAAAACATTCAGTACTTC
TRBV3-1	.	.	TRBJ1-5	CASSQAPGIGGAGQPQHF	TGTGCCAGCAGCCAAGCCCCCGGTATTGGGGGCGCGGGCCAGCCCCAGCATTTT
TRBV10-3	few	TRBD1	TRBJ2-7	CAISESPRDRGYEQYF	TGTGCCATCAGTGAGTCTCCGAGGGACAGGGGTTACGAGCAGTACTTC
TRBV20-1	few	TRBD1	TRBJ2-3	CSASGAGGWADTQYF	TGCAGTGCTAGCGGGGCAGGGGGCTGGGCAGATACGCAGTATTTT
TRBV5-1	many	.	TRBJ2-3	CASSESTSTDTQYF	TGCGCCAGCAGCGAGTCAACTAGCACAGATACGCAGTATTTT
TRBV12-3/TRBV12-4	few	.	TRBJ2-1	CASSLQGKSYNEQFF	TGTGCCAGCAGTTTACAGGGTAAATCCTACAATGAGCAGTTCTTC
TRBV27	.	.	TRBJ2-5	CASSLGSRWGETQYF	TGTGCCAGCAGTCTGGGGAGTAGATGGGGGGAGACCCAGTACTTC
TRBV5-1	many	.	TRBJ2-5	CASSLSGETQYF	TGCGCCAGCAGCTTGTCAGGAGAGACCCAGTACTTC
TRBV5-1	few	TRBD1	TRBJ2-7	CASSLTPGQGPEQYF	TGCGCCAGCAGCTTGACACCGGGACAGGGACCAGAGCAGTACTTC
TRBV4-1	.	TRBD2	TRBJ2-1	CASSPRGLAGGSYNEQFF	TGCGCCAGCAGCCCCCGGGGTCTAGCGGGAGGGTCCTACAATGAGCAGTTCTTC
TRBV20-1	few	TRBD2	TRBJ2-1	CSARDLASGRSDEQFF	TGCAGTGCTAGAGATTTGGCTAGCGGGAGATCCGATGAGCAGTTCTTC
TRBV12-3/TRBV12-4	.	.	TRBJ2-5	CASKRGETQYF	TGTGCCAGCAAAAGAGGAGAGACCCAGTACTTC
TRBV29-1	.	.	TRBJ2-4	CSVRAKNIQYF	TGCAGCGTTCGGGCCAAAAACATTCAGTACTTC
TRBV18	.	TRBD1	TRBJ2-7	CASSPVLTPSGQGPSYEQYF	TGTGCCAGCTCACCGGTACTTACCCCGTCGGGACAGGGTCCCTCCTACGAGCAGTACTTC
TRBV6-6	.	TRBD2	TRBJ2-3	CAHRGGHTDTQYF	TGTGCCCACCGGGGGGGTCACACAGATACGCAGTATTTT
TRBV3-1	.	TRBD2	TRBJ2-7	CASSPGLVDEQYF	TGTGCCAGCAGCCCCGGACTAGTCGACGAGCAGTACTTC
TRBV12-3/TRBV12-4	.	TRBD1	TRBJ1-5	CASSTGQGWNQPQHF	TGTGCCAGCAGTACTGGACAGGGTTGGAATCAGCCCCAGCATTTT
TRBV10-3	.	TRBD1	TRBJ1-6	CAISEFRTGQSPLHF	TGTGCCATCAGTGAGTTTAGGACAGGGCAATCACCCCTCCACTTT
TRBV7-2	.	.	TRBJ2-5	CASSLVGEGTQYF	TGTGCCAGCAGCTTAGTGGGAGAAGGGACCCAGTACTTC
TRBV7-2	.	.	TRBJ2-2	CASSAVYNTGELFF	TGTGCCAGCTCTGCCGTCTACAACACCGGGGAGCTGTTTTTT
TRBV4-2	.	.	TRBJ2-5	CASSQEGPGTQETQYF	TGTGCCAGCAGCCAAGAGGGTCCGGGGACGCAAGAGACCCAGTACTTC
TRBV12-3/TRBV12-4	once	.	TRBJ2-5	CASSPSYLGQETQYF	TGTGCCAGCAGCCCCTCTTATTTGGGTCAAGAGACCCAGTACTTC